These T cell receptor beta chains were read from a single sample in a study of blood T cell repertoires in COVID-19. The data were produced by immunoSEQ multiplex PCR, yet TCRdb's version contains in-frame clones alone and is incomplete. The sample has about 51,000 clones, about 81% seen once. Sequencing used peripheral blood. Receptor source: a man aged 50 or older with acute or convalescent COVID-19. The conserved cysteine and the conserved F or W are not part of the CDR3 here.

TRBV6-5,TRBJ1-5,ASILDLNQPQH
TRBV29-1,TRBJ2-2,SGYRGNTGELF
TRBV13,TRBJ2-5,ASSLESSGVYQETQY
TRBV4-1,TRBJ1-4,ASSQAASLLISGEKLF
TRBV5-1,TRBJ2-7,ASSWGQSSYEQY
TRBV6-1,TRBJ1-5,ASSEVGGGYQPQH
TRBV27,TRBJ1-1,ASSLLQGGGVTEAF
TRBV29-1,TRBJ1-1,RSGHKNTEAF
TRBV19,TRBJ1-4,ASSDQVGEKLF
TRBV6-6,TRBJ1-3,ASSQIVEGNTIY
TRBV24-1,TRBJ2-1,ATSARGLAGGPRSYNEQF
TRBV5-4,TRBJ2-1,ASSLMSGGGEQF
TRBV7-9,TRBJ1-5,ASSPGGNQPQH
TRBV19,TRBJ2-1,ASSMWEGRYEQF
TRBV7-9,TRBJ2-1,ASSLAGAEQF
TRBV10-1,TRBJ2-3,ASSDSRSTDTQY
TRBV2,TRBJ2-2,ASSESRSSGSFGYTGELF
TRBV21-1,TRBJ2-1,ASSALAGANEQF
TRBV6-6,TRBJ1-2,ASSYRQGPRFSGYT
TRBV7-6,TRBJ2-1,ASSLDSDRSNEQF
TRBV6-5,TRBJ2-3,ASSSGQAPGTDTQY
TRBV30,TRBJ1-6,AWSEVGTGRSPLH
TRBV21-1,TRBJ2-7,ASSNSPRTGTYEQY